This T cell receptor (beta chain) was sequenced for a study of blood T cell repertoires in COVID-19. Looking at the study overall: COVID-19 samples from acute and convalescent phases originated in the United States, Italy and Spain. T cells, B-cell-depleted T cells, or PBMCs supplied cDNA or gDNA.

V gave up 4 bases and J gave up 6 bases; unmatched junction bases: 14. Germline loops: CDR1 KGHDR, CDR2 SFDVKD. The CDR3 runs to 17 residues. Authors' analysis steps: Using reference gene primer amplification, nucleated cell counts were estimated. Sequenced by immunoSEQ multiplex PCR; TCRdb stores in-frame clones only, minus some. V, J and clone size are those of that table, while D and trimming were read from the DNA. The sample carries around 70,000 clones, roughly nine tenths recorded once. The chain joins TRBV24-1 to TRBJ2-1, with 7 bases identical to TRBD1. Sequencing used peripheral blood. This receptor was taken from a man between 50 and 59 years old with acute or convalescent COVID-19. Here the CDR3 reads CATSDVGDSLGVNEQFF. DNA for the CDR3: TGTGCCACCAGTGACGTCGGGGACAGCCTTGGGGTCAATGAGCAGTTCTTC.